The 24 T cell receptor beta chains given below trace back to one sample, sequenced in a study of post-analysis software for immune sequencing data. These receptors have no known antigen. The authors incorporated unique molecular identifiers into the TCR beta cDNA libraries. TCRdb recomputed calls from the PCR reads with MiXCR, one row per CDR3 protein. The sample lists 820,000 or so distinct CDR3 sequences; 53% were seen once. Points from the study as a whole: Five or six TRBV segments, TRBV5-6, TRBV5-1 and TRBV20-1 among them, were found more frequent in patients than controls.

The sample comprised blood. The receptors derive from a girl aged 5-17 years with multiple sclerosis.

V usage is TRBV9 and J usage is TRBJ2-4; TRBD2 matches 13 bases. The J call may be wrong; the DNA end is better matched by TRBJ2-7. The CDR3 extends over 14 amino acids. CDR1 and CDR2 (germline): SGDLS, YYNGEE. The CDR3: CASSVRLAGGEQYF. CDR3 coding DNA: TGTGCCAGCAGCGTTCGACTAGCGGGGGGCGAGCAGTACTTC.

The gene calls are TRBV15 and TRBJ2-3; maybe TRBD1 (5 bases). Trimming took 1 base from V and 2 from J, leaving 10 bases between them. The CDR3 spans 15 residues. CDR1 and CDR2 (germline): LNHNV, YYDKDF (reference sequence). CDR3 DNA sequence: TGTGCCACCAGCAGAGTTGCAGGGATCACAGATACGCAGTATTTT. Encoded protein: CATSRVAGITDTQYF.

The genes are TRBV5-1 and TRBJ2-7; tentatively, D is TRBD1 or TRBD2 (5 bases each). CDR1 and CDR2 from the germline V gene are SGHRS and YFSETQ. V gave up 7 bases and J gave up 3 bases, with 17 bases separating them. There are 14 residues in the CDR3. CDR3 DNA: TGCGCCAGCGCCCCCAGGCAGGGAGACTACGAGCAGTACTTC. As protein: CASAPRQGDYEQYF.

The CDR3 DNA reads as TGCAGTGCTAGGACTAGCGGGAGGGCTTCTGGCTCCTACAATGAGCAGTTCTTC. Protein: CSARTSGRASGSYNEQFF. The chain is built from TRBV20-1 and TRBJ2-1, with TRBD2 matching over 14 bases. The V segment lost 3 bases and the J segment 0 bases; nucleotides outside the gene matches: 7. In germline, CDR1 is DFQATT, CDR2 SNEGSKA (reference sequence). The CDR3 extends over 18 amino acids.

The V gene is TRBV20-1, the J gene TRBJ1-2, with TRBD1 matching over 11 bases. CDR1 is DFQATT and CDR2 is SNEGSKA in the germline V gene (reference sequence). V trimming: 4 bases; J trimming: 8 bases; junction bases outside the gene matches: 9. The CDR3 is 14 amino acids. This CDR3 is CSAILPGTGGGYTF. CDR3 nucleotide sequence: TGCAGTGCTATACTTCCCGGGACAGGGGGGGGCTACACCTTC.

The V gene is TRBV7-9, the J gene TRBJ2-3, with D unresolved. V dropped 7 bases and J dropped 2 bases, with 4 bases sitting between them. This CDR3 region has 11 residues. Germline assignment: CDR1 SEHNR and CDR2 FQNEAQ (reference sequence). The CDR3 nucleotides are TGTGCCAGCATCAACACAGATACGCAGTATTTT. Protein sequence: CASINTDTQYF.

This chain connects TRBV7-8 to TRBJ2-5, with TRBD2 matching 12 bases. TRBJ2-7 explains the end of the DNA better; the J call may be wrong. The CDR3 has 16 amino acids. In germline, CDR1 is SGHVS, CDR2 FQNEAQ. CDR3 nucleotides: TGTGCCAGCAGCTTCTTATGGACTAGCGGGATCCACGAGCAGTACTTC. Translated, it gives CASSFLWTSGIHEQYF.

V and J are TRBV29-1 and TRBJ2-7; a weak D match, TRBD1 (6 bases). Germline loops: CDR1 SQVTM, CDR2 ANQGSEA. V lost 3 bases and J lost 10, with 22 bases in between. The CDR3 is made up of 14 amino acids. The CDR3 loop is CSVDGESGVGLQYF. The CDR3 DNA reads TGCAGCGTTGACGGGGAGTCAGGGGTGGGGTTACAGTACTTC.

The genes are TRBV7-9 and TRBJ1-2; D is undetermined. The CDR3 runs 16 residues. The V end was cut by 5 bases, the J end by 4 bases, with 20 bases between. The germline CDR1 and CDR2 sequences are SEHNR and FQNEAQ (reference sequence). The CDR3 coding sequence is TGTGCCAGCAGCCTAGGCCGGCAGTTTGAGCCCTATGGCTACACCTTC. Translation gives CASSLGRQFEPYGYTF.

CDR3 in amino acids: CASSWRTASTDTQYF. The DNA of the CDR3 is TGTGCCAGCAGCTGGAGGACAGCTAGCACAGATACGCAGTATTTT. V gene TRBV5-5 combines with J gene TRBJ2-3; D perhaps matches TRBD1 (6 bases). V was shortened by 3 bases and J by 0 bases, with 11 bases between the two germline ends. The CDR3 runs to 15 residues. Germline CDR1 reads SGHKS; CDR2 reads YYEKEE (reference sequence).

The CDR3 nucleotides are TGTGCCAGCAGTGATTTGGGGGAATTGGACTATGGCTACACCTTC. Amino acid sequence: CASSDLGELDYGYTF. The rearrangement links TRBV2 to TRBJ1-2, with TRBD1 as a possible D gene (5 bases). CDR1 is SNHLY, CDR2 FYNNEI, per germline. The length of the CDR3 is 15 residues. Trimming removed 3 bases from V and 3 bases from J, with 14 bases in between.

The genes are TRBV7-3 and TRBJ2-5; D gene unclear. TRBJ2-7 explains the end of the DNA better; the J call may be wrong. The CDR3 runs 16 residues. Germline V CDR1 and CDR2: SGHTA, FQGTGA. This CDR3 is CASSLTKGVNAYEQYF. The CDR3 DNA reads TGTGCCAGCAGCTTGACAAAAGGAGTAAACGCATACGAGCAGTACTTC.

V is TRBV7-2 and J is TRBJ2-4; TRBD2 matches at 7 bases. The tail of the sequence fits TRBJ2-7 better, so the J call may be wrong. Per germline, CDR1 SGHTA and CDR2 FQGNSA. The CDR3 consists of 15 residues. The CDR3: CASSGGLGSLSEQYF. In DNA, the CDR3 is TGTGCCAGCAGTGGTGGACTAGGGTCCCTCTCCGAGCAGTACTTC.

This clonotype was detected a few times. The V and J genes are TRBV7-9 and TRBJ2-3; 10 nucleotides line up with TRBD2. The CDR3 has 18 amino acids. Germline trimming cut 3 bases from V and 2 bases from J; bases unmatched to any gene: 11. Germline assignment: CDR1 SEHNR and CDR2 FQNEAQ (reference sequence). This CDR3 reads CASSFPRRTSGITDTQYF. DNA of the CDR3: TGTGCCAGCAGCTTCCCCAGGCGGACTAGCGGAATCACAGATACGCAGTATTTT.

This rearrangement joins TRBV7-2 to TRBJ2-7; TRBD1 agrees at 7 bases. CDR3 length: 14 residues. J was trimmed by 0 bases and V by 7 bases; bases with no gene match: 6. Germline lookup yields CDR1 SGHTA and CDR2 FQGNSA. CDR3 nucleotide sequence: TGTGCCAGCACCGCACAGGGGATCTCCTACGAGCAGTACTTC. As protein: CASTAQGISYEQYF.

In DNA, the CDR3 is TGCAGCGTTGAGGGCCTTACTAGCGGGAGTTCCTACGAGCAGTACTTC. Translating gives CSVEGLTSGSSYEQYF. The chain links TRBV29-1 to TRBJ2-7; 11 bases fit TRBD2. Germline loops: CDR1 SQVTM, CDR2 ANQGSEA. CDR3 length equals 16 residues. The V and J ends lost 3 bases and 1 base, in that order; junction bases with no gene match: 8.

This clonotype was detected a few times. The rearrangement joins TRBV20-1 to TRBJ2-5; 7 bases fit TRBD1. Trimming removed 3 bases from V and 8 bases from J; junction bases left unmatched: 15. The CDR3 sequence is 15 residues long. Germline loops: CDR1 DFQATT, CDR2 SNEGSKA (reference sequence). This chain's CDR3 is CSASRRDRVRKTQYF. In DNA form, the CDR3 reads TGCAGTGCTAGTCGCCGTGACAGGGTCCGAAAAACCCAGTACTTC.

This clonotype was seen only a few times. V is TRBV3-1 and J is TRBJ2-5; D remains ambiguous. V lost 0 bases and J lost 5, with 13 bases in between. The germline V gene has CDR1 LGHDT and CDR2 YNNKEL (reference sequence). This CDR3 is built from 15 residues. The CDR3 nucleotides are TGTGCCAGCAGCCAAGATGTAGTTGGTCGGGAGACCCAGTACTTC. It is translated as CASSQDVVGRETQYF.

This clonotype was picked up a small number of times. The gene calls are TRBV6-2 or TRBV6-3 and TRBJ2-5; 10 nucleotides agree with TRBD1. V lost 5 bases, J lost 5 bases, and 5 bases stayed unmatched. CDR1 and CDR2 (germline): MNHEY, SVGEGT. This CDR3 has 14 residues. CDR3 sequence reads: CASSDRGQTETQYF. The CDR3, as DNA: TGTGCCAGCAGTGACAGGGGGCAGACGGAGACCCAGTACTTC.

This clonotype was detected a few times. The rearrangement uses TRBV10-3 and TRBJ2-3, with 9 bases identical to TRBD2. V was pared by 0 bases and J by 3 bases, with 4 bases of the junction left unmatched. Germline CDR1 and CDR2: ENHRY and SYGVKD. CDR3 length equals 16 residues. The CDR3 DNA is TGTGCCATCAGTGAGTCTTTGCGGGAGGGAACAGATACGCAGTATTTT. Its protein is CAISESLREGTDTQYF.

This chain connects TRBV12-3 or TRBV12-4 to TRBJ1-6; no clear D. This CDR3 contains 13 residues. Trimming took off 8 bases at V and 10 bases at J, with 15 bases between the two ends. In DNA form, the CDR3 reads TGTGCCAGCGGTACGGACTCCAAGTCACCCCTCCACTTT. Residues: CASGTDSKSPLHF.

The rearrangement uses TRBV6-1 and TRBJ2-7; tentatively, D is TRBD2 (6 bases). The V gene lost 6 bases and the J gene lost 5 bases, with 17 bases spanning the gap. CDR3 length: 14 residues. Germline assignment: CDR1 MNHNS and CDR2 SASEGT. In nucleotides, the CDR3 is TGTGCCAGCAGCAAGCTCCTACGGGGGAACGAGCAGTACTTC. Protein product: CASSKLLRGNEQYF.

The CDR3: CSARDSLFSGANVLTF. DNA for the CDR3: TGCAGTGCTAGAGATTCCTTATTCTCTGGGGCCAACGTCCTGACTTTC. This chain joins TRBV20-1 and TRBJ2-6; D uncertain. V was cut by 0 bases and J by 0 bases, with 9 bases left in between. CDR3 length: 16 residues. Germline V CDR1 and CDR2: DFQATT, SNEGSKA (reference sequence).

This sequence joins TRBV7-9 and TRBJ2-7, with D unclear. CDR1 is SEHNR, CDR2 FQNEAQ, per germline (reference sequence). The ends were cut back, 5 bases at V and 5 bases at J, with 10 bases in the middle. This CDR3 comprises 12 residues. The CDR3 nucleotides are TGTGCCAGCAGCCAAAGAAGGAACGAGCAGTACTTC. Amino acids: CASSQRRNEQYF.